One T cell receptor beta chain is described in this entry. Antigen specificity is unknown. Other DNA sequences in this specimen translate into the identical CDR3. Trimming pared 0 bases from V and 5 bases from J, leaving 5 bases between. Per the germline V gene, CDR1 is LGHNA and CDR2 is YSLEER. The CDR3 runs 13 residues. The authors divided CD4+ cells into CD45RA+ naive and CD45RA-negative memory subsets. Repertoires were generated with immunoSEQ multiplex PCR, while TCRdb's copy carries only in-frame clones and drops some. The repertoire holds about 2.3 million clones, with around 93% as singletons. The sample comes from a study of shared clonotypes between healthy human individuals. Study-wide findings and caveats: All-four-donor shared clonotypes had higher generation probabilities than non-shared clonotypes did.

The specimen sequenced was naive CD4+ T cells from PBMCs. The sample's subset: CD45RA+ positively selected. The chain recombines TRBV4-3 with TRBJ1-5; D might be TRBD1 (5 bases). The receptor comes from a man younger than 35 in good health. Some clones in this sample may be carry-over from other donors' samples. This chain's CDR3 is CASSQEGDQPQHF. The CDR3 DNA follows: TGCGCCAGCAGCCAAGAAGGGGATCAGCCCCAGCATTTT.